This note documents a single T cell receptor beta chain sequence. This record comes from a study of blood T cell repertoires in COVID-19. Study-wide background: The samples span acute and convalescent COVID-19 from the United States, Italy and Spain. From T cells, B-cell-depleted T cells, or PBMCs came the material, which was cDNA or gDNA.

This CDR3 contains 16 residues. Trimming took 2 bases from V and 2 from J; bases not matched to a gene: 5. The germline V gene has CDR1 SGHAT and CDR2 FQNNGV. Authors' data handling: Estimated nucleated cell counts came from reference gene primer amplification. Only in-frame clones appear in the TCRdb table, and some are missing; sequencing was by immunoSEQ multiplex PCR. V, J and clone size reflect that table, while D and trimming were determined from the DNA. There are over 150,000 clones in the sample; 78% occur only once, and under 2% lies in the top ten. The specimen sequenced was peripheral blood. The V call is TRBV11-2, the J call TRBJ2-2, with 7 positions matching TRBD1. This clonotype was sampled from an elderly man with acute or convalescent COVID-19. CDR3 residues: CASSLRGQENTGELFF. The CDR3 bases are TGTGCCAGCAGCTTACGAGGACAGGAAAACACCGGGGAGCTGTTTTTT.